A selection of T cell receptor beta chains follows, all from one sample in a study of blood T cell repertoires in COVID-19. The data were produced by immunoSEQ multiplex PCR, yet TCRdb's version contains in-frame clones alone and is incomplete. In the table there are about 90,000 clones, about 80% of which are singletons. The source material was peripheral blood. The receptors originated from a woman in her sixties or seventies with acute or convalescent COVID-19. Both conserved end residues are trimmed from each CDR3. Fields, in order: J gene, V gene, CDR3 protein.

J: TRBJ1-4; V: TRBV4-2; CDR3: ASSQNPNYNRATNEKLF
J: TRBJ1-1; V: TRBV19; CDR3: ASSIWDRDHTEAF
J: TRBJ1-1; V: TRBV19; CDR3: ASSLEGTEAF
J: TRBJ2-5; V: TRBV28; CDR3: ASSSGTGEETQY
J: TRBJ1-6; V: TRBV6-6; CDR3: ASSSPPGQVFSPLH
J: TRBJ2-7; V: TRBV5-1; CDR3: ASSLDWTRSYEQY
J: TRBJ2-3; V: TRBV29-1; CDR3: SVTSGGAYTQY
J: TRBJ1-2; V: TRBV27; CDR3: ASSAWTGRPPNYGYT
J: TRBJ2-3; V: TRBV5-4; CDR3: ASSLARDTQY
J: TRBJ1-2; V: TRBV28; CDR3: ASSFSGQEQAGT
J: TRBJ1-3; V: TRBV19; CDR3: ASSSETGNTIY
J: TRBJ2-1; V: TRBV11-2; CDR3: ARSWGGEQF
J: TRBJ2-5; V: TRBV7-8; CDR3: ASSNRLAGTETQY
J: TRBJ2-3; V: TRBV27; CDR3: ASSLGWTSTDTQY
J: TRBJ2-4; V: TRBV11-2; CDR3: ASSFRAGGAKNIQY
J: TRBJ1-1; V: TRBV5-1; CDR3: ASSFGLTNTEAF
J: TRBJ1-6; V: TRBV9; CDR3: ASTTERSNSPLH
J: TRBJ1-3; V: TRBV5-1; CDR3: ASSLASGSGNTIY
J: TRBJ1-4; V: TRBV5-5; CDR3: ATGNGNEKLF
J: TRBJ2-5; V: TRBV9; CDR3: ASSVASQSTRETQY
J: TRBJ2-1; V: TRBV29-1; CDR3: SVVWGQGYNEQF
J: TRBJ2-2; V: TRBV4-3; CDR3: ASSQDFGTGNTGELF
J: TRBJ1-2; V: TRBV10-3; CDR3: AISGTGKDGYT
J: TRBJ1-1; V: TRBV19; CDR3: ASSTVPGTEAF
J: TRBJ1-1; V: TRBV30; CDR3: AWSRQNTEAF
J: TRBJ2-2; V: TRBV7-8; CDR3: ASRSLAGGTGELF
J: TRBJ2-1; V: TRBV5-1; CDR3: ASSADSGDYNEQF
J: TRBJ1-1; V: TRBV6-5; CDR3: ATRTGRNTEAF
J: TRBJ2-2; V: TRBV3-1/TRBV3-2; CDR3: ASSRRGTGELF
J: TRBJ1-6; V: TRBV6-5; CDR3: ATADAVYSPLH
J: TRBJ2-7; V: TRBV3-1/TRBV3-2; CDR3: ASSQGAGNYEQY
J: TRBJ2-5; V: TRBV24-1; CDR3: ATSDRGLQETQY
J: TRBJ2-7; V: TRBV10-3; CDR3: AISETGGWYEQY
J: TRBJ2-5; V: TRBV5-1; CDR3: ASSLGGPQETQY
J: TRBJ2-5; V: TRBV7-9; CDR3: ASSLNSGSILETQY
J: TRBJ2-2; V: TRBV6-5; CDR3: ASSQLANTGELF
J: TRBJ2-1; V: TRBV27; CDR3: ASSPPRGLRYNEQF
J: TRBJ2-5; V: TRBV5-5; CDR3: ASSLGGVETQY
J: TRBJ2-7; V: TRBV12-3/TRBV12-4; CDR3: ASRLGVPYEQY
J: TRBJ2-6; V: TRBV19; CDR3: ASSPQGTGANVLT
J: TRBJ2-7; V: TRBV23-1; CDR3: ASILSSGTGVKCLGISYEQY